The entry below gives a single TCR beta chain sequence along with its context. Its antigen remains unknown. This CDR3 comprises 14 residues. The germline V and J ends were trimmed by 6 bases and 5 bases, with 14 bases remaining between them. Every bit of the isolated RNA underwent reverse transcription, so sequencing read expressed TCRB transcripts. Using immunoSEQ multiplex PCR, the repertoire was profiled, and TCRdb retains in-frame clones only, with some absent. The sample carries roughly 350,000 clones, roughly 9.6% recorded once. The data stem from a study of beta chain features in type 1 diabetes. Notes on the study in general: Patients' naive, central memory and regulatory TCRB repertoires appeared more alike than those of healthy donors. High TCR expression in some cells could lead to their over-representation in cDNA sequencing.

The J gene is TRBJ2-4, the V gene TRBV23-1; maybe TRBD2 (5 bases). TRBV23-1 is an open reading frame, and its role is uncertain. Sequenced material: naive CD4+ T cells from blood. The receptor was isolated from a woman in her 30s in good health. The CDR3 is CASSQEGRENIQYF. CDR3 bases: TGCGCCAGCAGCCAGGAAGGGCGGGAAAACATTCAGTACTTC.